This is a list of T cell receptor beta chains from one sample in a study of T cell repertoires in cytomegalovirus infection. TCRdb independently ran MiXCR on the reads; one entry per CDR3 protein. The sample includes 650,000 to 900,000 distinct CDR3 sequences, about 27% of them seen just once. The antigens for these receptors are not known. Specimen: cultured CD8+ T cells from PBMCs, collected from culture after CMV antigen stimulation. The source of these receptors is a human donor in good health (CMV status not recorded). Some clones in this sample may be carry-over from other donors' samples. CDR3s include the opening cysteine and the closing phenylalanine or tryptophan. Each record gives: J gene, V gene, CDR3 protein.

TRBJ2-3 TRBV9 CASSPPKGQGVIDTQYF
TRBJ1-6 TRBV7-2 CASSLATVNSPLHF
TRBJ1-5 TRBV19 CASSPHSLTVYSNQPQHF
TRBJ2-7 TRBV7-9 CASRDHSYEQYF
TRBJ2-7 TRBV7-6 CASSSGTGQLYEQYF
TRBJ2-1 TRBV10-2 CASTPYGGREGNEQFF
TRBJ1-2 TRBV7-6 CASSFGQGPQIGYGYTF
TRBJ1-2 TRBV4-1 CASSQTGGGGYTF
TRBJ2-5 TRBV2 CASIGETQYF
TRBJ1-1 TRBV7-6 CASSPSMGGRTEAFF
TRBJ1-1 TRBV19 CASSHGTDNTEAFF
TRBJ1-1 TRBV15 CATRTLGQGNTEAFF
TRBJ2-5 TRBV6-2/TRBV6-3 CASSYSMVTGQRKETQYF